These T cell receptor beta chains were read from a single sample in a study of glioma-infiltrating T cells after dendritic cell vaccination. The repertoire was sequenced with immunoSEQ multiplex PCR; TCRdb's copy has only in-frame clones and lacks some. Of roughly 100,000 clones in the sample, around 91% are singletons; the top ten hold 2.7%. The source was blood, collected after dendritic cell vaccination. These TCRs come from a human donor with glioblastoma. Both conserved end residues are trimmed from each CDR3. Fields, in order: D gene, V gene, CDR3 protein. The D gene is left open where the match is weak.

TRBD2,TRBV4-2,ASSPGGGQETQY
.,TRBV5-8,ASSGQGIQGSSYEQY
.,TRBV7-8,ASSSRWNNEQF
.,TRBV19,ASSIDGGANYGYT
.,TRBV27,ASSLFGHRDISYEQY
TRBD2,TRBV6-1,ASRTSGRSTDTQY
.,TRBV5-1,ASSARLGTQQY
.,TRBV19,ASSEGGRRYGYT
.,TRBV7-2,ASSLATEQETQY
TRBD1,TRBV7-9,ASIHRDRGSINTGELF
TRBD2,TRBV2,ASSEGGRGSYEQY
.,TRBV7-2,ASSPGVGGTDTQY
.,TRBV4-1,ASSQDLAGRYGYT
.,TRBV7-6,ASSSSVGGTQY
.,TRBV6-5,AGRGYYGYT
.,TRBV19,ASSNRGGRGTQH
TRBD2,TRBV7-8,ASSFTPGLVSGEQY
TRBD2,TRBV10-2,ASSESPSGVSYEQY
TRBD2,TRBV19,ASSSGLAGPYEQY
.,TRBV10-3,AISERDGANYGYT
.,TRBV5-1,ASSPDSLSYEQY
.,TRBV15,ATSRDRVGGYT
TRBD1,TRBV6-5,ASSYSDRGDYEQY
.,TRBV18,ASSPPGGGTGELF
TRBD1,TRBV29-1,SANAGGQETQY
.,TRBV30,AWRGGPNEKLF
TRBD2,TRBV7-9,ASSPQAGVTGELF
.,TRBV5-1,ASSFRAPGTDTQY
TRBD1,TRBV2,ASSEAQGTEQY
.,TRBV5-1,ASSLANREGAF
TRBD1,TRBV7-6,ASSSRQGVAEAF
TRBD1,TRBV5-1,ASSLRDRVVGVERQPQH
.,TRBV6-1,ASSEWTVYGYT
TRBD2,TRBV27,ASSLLSGRDTGELF
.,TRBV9,ASSVAYSYNEQF
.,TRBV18,ASSPADEGKTEAF
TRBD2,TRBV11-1,ASSLLTSDPYEQY
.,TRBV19,ASSIIPFSGPGRFTDTQY
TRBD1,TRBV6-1,ASRFSGQGGGYT
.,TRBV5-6,ASSFTRREQF
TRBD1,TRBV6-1,ASRGQGRRASPLH
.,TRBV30,AWSRGSGQPQH
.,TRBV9,ASSREGHVRSTEAF
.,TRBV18,ASSATVQETQY
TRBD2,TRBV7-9,ASSYPTSGGHSSYNEQF
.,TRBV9,ASSVVDGGTPQH
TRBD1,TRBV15,ATSRAQGAHTEQY